The clone carrying this T cell receptor (beta chain) appeared many times. What it binds is not known. Losses at the gene ends were 2 bases for V and 7 bases for J; bases not matched to a gene: 5. Germline V gene data show CDR1 as LGHNA and CDR2 as YNFKEQ. The CDR3 is 16 amino acids. This record comes from a study of CD8+CD57+ T cells in acquired aplastic anemia. Study summary: Sorted cells (CD4+ and CD8+) yielded DNA amounts that averaged around 3.1 ug. The study, taken as a whole, reports: A significant difference in CD8+ Simpson's diversity between patients and controls was not found. The number of CD8+ CDR3 sequences shared by patients and controls was about 30.

All patients picked for sequencing had shown, by flow cytometry, an expansion of CD8+CD57+ cells. It was genomic DNA that served as the template for profiling TCR beta VDJ and CDR3. MiXCR, run by TCRdb on the reads, gives a single entry per CDR3 protein. This table has 200,000 to 250,000 distinct CDR3 sequences, 65% appearing once. The chain is built from TRBV4-2 and TRBJ2-1; 13 bases agree with TRBD2. The origin of this receptor is a human donor with aplastic anemia. Specimen: sorted CD4+, CD8+, or CD8+CD57+ T cells (not recorded which) from PBMCs. The CDR3 reads CASSQTSGGGWNEQFF. DNA of the CDR3: TGTGCCAGCAGCCAAACTAGCGGGGGGGGTTGGAATGAGCAGTTCTTC.